Below, one T cell receptor (beta chain) is given with its context. The data were taken from a study of blood T cell repertoires in COVID-19. Study-wide context: Some COVID-19 samples were acute and others convalescent; all came from the United States, Italy and Spain. In each case, the material was cDNA or gDNA derived from T cells, B-cell-depleted T cells, or PBMCs.

As handled by the study authors: By means of reference gene primer amplification, nucleated cell counts were estimated. The method was immunoSEQ multiplex PCR; TCRdb's version includes in-frame clones alone and lacks a portion of them. That table supplies the V and J calls and clone size; D and trimming were determined from the DNA. The profile covers 65,000 or so clones, with around 90% appearing a single time and over 9% taken by the ten largest. Unmatched junction bases numbered 1, after V lost 3 bases and J lost 3 bases. Germline-derived CDR1 and CDR2 are SGHNT and YYREEE (reference sequence). This CDR3 comprises 16 residues.

J is TRBJ2-2 and V is TRBV5-4; 14 bases match TRBD2. The sequence was collected from a human donor with acute or convalescent COVID-19. The donor label of this sample is uncertain. Sequenced sample: peripheral blood. DNA for the CDR3: TGTGCCAGCAGCTCGGGACTAGCGGGAGACACCGGGGAGCTGTTTTTT. It is translated as CASSSGLAGDTGELFF.